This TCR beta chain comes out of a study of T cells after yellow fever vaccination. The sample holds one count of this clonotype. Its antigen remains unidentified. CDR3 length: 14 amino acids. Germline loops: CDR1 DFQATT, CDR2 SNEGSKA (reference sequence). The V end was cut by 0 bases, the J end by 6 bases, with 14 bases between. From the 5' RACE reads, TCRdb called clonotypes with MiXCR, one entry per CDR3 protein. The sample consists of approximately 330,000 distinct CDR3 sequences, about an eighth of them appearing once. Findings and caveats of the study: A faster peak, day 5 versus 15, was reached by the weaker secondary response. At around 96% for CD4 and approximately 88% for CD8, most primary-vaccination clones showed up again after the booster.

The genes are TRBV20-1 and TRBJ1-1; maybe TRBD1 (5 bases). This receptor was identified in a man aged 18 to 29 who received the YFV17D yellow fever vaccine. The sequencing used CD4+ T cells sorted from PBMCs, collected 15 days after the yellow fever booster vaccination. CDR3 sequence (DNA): TGCAGTGCTAGAGATTTGGGGGGGACTCCTGAAGCTTTCTTT. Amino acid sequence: CSARDLGGTPEAFF.